A selection of T cell receptor beta chains follows, all from one sample in a study of blood T cells in healthy people across ages. In TCRdb, the 5' RACE reads were re-called with MiXCR into one record per CDR3 protein. This table holds some 760,000 distinct CDR3 sequences, around a quarter found once. These same records also appear under a second study, on T cells of mothers and their children.

The sequencing input was blood. The receptors were gathered from a boy younger than 18 in good health. The CDR3 runs from the conserved cysteine through the conserved F or W. The order of the fields is clone size, V gene, D gene, J gene, CDR3 protein, CDR3 DNA. D genes are given only for firm matches. Clone size is shown for a subset of rows, as once, few, many or a class of expanded clone.

>-|TRBV29-1|TRBD2|TRBJ2-1
CSAKLANEQFF
TGCAGCGCTAAACTAGCGAATGAGCAGTTCTTC
>few|TRBV4-1|-|TRBJ2-7
CASSQDPTNYEQYF
TGCGCCAGCAGCCAAGATCCAACTAACTACGAGCAGTACTTC
>-|TRBV12-3/TRBV12-4|TRBD1|TRBJ1-6
CASRTQGSSSPLHF
TGTGCCAGCAGGACACAGGGGAGTAGTTCACCCCTCCACTTT
>few|TRBV28|TRBD1|TRBJ2-3
CASSLGQGYGDTQYF
TGTGCCAGCAGTCTGGGACAGGGGTATGGAGATACGCAGTATTTT
>few|TRBV20-1|-|TRBJ2-3
CSARVEGADTQYF
TGCAGTGCTAGAGTAGAGGGGGCAGATACGCAGTATTTT
>few|TRBV4-2|-|TRBJ1-4
CASSQPSPGGEKLFF
TGTGCCAGCAGCCAACCAAGTCCGGGGGGTGAAAAACTGTTTTTT
>-|TRBV28|TRBD1|TRBJ2-7
CASSLVTGGDEQYF
TGTGCCAGCAGTTTAGTGACAGGGGGCGACGAGCAGTACTTC
>-|TRBV20-1|TRBD2|TRBJ2-1
CSADLGLAGAKSNNEQFF
TGCAGTGCTGACCTGGGACTAGCGGGGGCAAAATCTAACAATGAGCAGTTCTTC
>-|TRBV7-9|-|TRBJ1-4
CASSLHGLDEKLFF
TGTGCCAGCAGCTTACATGGCTTGGATGAAAAACTGTTTTTT
>many|TRBV29-1|-|TRBJ2-5
CSAGGHQETQYF
TGCAGCGCCGGGGGACACCAAGAGACCCAGTACTTC
>few|TRBV6-2/TRBV6-3|-|TRBJ1-1
CANAQPWGTEAFF
TGTGCCAACGCCCAACCCTGGGGCACTGAAGCTTTCTTT
>-|TRBV28|-|TRBJ2-4
CANSLDGSLTKNIQYF
TGTGCCAACAGTTTAGACGGTAGTTTGACCAAAAACATTCAGTACTTC
>-|TRBV7-8|-|TRBJ2-3
CASSTRLDRYTDTQYF
TGTGCCAGCAGCACTAGACTAGATCGATACACAGATACGCAGTATTTT
>-|TRBV20-1|-|TRBJ2-5
CSARNRGQETQYF
TGCAGTGCTAGGAACAGAGGACAAGAGACCCAGTACTTC
>few|TRBV10-1|-|TRBJ2-5
CVSSESYRCYFGQYF
-
>few|TRBV10-3|-|TRBJ2-7
CAISGGTGGPFYEQYF
TGTGCCATCAGTGGCGGAACTGGGGGCCCCTTCTACGAGCAGTACTTC
>-|TRBV7-2|-|TRBJ2-7
CASSLSSTAYRDLGEQYF
TGTGCCAGCAGCCTAAGTAGCACGGCCTACAGGGATCTGGGCGAGCAGTACTTC
>few|TRBV15|-|TRBJ1-1
CATSRDERGTEAFF
TGTGCCACCAGCAGGGACGAGCGAGGCACTGAAGCTTTCTTT
>-|TRBV4-2|-|TRBJ1-3
CASSQDPATGRSSGNTIYF
TGTGCCAGCAGCCAAGATCCCGCTACTGGACGGAGCTCTGGAAACACCATATATTTT
>few|TRBV29-1|TRBD1|TRBJ2-5
CSVVRGIQETQYF
TGCAGCGTTGTCAGGGGGATCCAAGAGACCCAGTACTTC
>few|TRBV20-1|TRBD2|TRBJ2-3
CSAGIAGAGGDTQYF
TGCAGTGCTGGGATAGCGGGAGCGGGAGGAGATACGCAGTATTTT
>few|TRBV5-5|TRBD1|TRBJ1-6
CASSRDRGASPLHF
TGTGCCAGCAGCCGGGACAGGGGAGCGTCACCCCTCCACTTT
>few|TRBV9|-|TRBJ2-7
CASSPFNTAYEQYF
TGTGCCAGCAGCCCCTTTAACACCGCCTACGAGCAGTACTTC